These T cell receptor beta chains were read from a single sample in a study of OX40 agonist ivuxolimab in advanced cancers. Only in-frame clones appear in the TCRdb table, and some are missing; sequencing was by immunoSEQ multiplex PCR. The sample lists over 45,000 clones; around 89% were seen once. Sequences were derived from CD4+ or CD8+ T cells sorted from blood, sampled in a trial of the OX40 agonist ivuxolimab. The receptor source for this set is an adult with an advanced solid tumor such as melanoma, head and neck, liver or kidney cancer. The CDR3 runs from the conserved cysteine through the conserved F or W. D genes are given only for firm matches. Part of the rows lack a size; the others show once, few, many or a class for expanded clones.

j_call v_call d_call clone_size cdr3_nt cdr3_aa
TRBJ2-7 TRBV28 - - TGTGCCAGCAGTTTCGGGGGGCCCCTAGGCGAGCAGTACTTC CASSFGGPLGEQYF
TRBJ2-2 TRBV15 - - TGTGCCACCCCAGAGCCCGGGACGAACACCGGGGAGCTGTTTTTT CATPEPGTNTGELFF
TRBJ2-6 TRBV9 - - TGTGCCAGCAGCGCCAACAGGGTGACTGGGGCCAACGTCCTGACTTTC CASSANRVTGANVLTF
TRBJ1-5 TRBV19 - few TGTGCCAGTAGTGTTACAGGGAATCAGCCCCAGCATTTT CASSVTGNQPQHF
TRBJ2-5 TRBV7-9 TRBD1 - TGTGCCAGCAGCGGCCGGCTTACCCAACCAGGGGGCGGCGAGACCCAGTACTTC CASSGRLTQPGGGETQYF
TRBJ2-7 TRBV6-5 TRBD1 - TGTGCCAGCAGTTACTCTATGACAGGGGGCTTATACGAGCAGTACTTC CASSYSMTGGLYEQYF
TRBJ2-7 TRBV7-6 TRBD1 - TGTGCCAGCAGCTTACTCGGGACAGGGGAACAGTACGAGCAGTACTTC CASSLLGTGEQYEQYF
TRBJ2-2 TRBV9 TRBD1 - TGTGCCAGCAGCGTAGATCTGTTCGGGACAGGGGTCACCGGGGAGCTGTTTTTT CASSVDLFGTGVTGELFF
TRBJ2-7 TRBV7-2 - once TGTGCCAGCAGCTCATTCGCCCGGGAGAGCTCCTACGAGCAGTACTTC CASSSFARESSYEQYF
TRBJ2-7 TRBV4-1 - - TGCGCCAGCAGCCAAGGGTCGGGAGACTACGAGCAGTACTTC CASSQGSGDYEQYF
TRBJ2-7 TRBV7-9 - few TGTGCCAGCAGCTCCGGGGCGGTCTACGAGCAGTACTTC CASSSGAVYEQYF
TRBJ2-7 TRBV7-9 - - TGTGCCAGCGCCCAGGGGGCGGGGGGGCCCGACGAGCAGTACTTC CASAQGAGGPDEQYF
TRBJ2-7 TRBV4-2 TRBD1 - TGTGCCAGCAGCCCTCCGGGACAGCCCTACGAGCAGTACTTC CASSPPGQPYEQYF
TRBJ2-3 TRBV7-9 - - TGTGCCAGCAGCTCTCCGGGTGGGGTGGGCACAGATACGCAGTATTTT CASSSPGGVGTDTQYF
TRBJ2-7 TRBV4-1 TRBD2 - TGCGCCAGCAGCCAAGAAGGAGTTGCGGGACTAAATTACGAGCAGTACTTC CASSQEGVAGLNYEQYF
TRBJ1-1 TRBV7-7 TRBD1 - TGTGCTAGCAGCACAGGGGAGAACACTGAAGCTTTCTTT CASSTGENTEAFF
TRBJ2-5 TRBV28 TRBD2 - TGTGCCAGCAGTGGTTGGCGGGAGGGCACCCAAGAGACCCAGTACTTC CASSGWREGTQETQYF
TRBJ2-3 TRBV4-1 - once TGCGCCAGCAGCCAAGAACCGGACACAGATACGCAGTATTTT CASSQEPDTDTQYF
TRBJ2-3 TRBV27 - few TGTGCCAGCAGTACCCTCGGCGATAGTACGCAGTATTTT CASSTLGDSTQYF
TRBJ2-1 TRBV27 - - TGTGCCAGCAGTTTAGGATTTGGGGGTTACAATGAGCAGTTCTTC CASSLGFGGYNEQFF
TRBJ2-3 TRBV11-3 - - TGTGCCAGCAGCTTGGGCGGGGTGAGCACAGATACGCAGTATTTT CASSLGGVSTDTQYF
TRBJ2-7 TRBV28 - - TGTGCCAGCAGCCGCACTTACGAGCAGTACTTC CASSRTYEQYF
TRBJ2-2 TRBV30 - once TGTGCCTGGAGTGTACTTGTAGTATCTTTGAACACCGGGGAGCTGTTTTTT CAWSVLVVSLNTGELFF
TRBJ2-7 TRBV6-1 - - TGTGCCAGCAGCGCCTCGGGCAGGGGTGGTGAGCAGTACTTC CASSASGRGGEQYF
TRBJ1-5 TRBV27 TRBD1 once TGTGCCAGCAGTTTATCCGGGACAGGGGGGGGTGTTCGGTCCCAGCATTTT CASSLSGTGGGVRSQHF
TRBJ2-7 TRBV5-5 - - TGTGCCAGCAGCTTGGATGCGGGAATATCCTACGAGCAGTACTTC CASSLDAGISYEQYF
TRBJ1-5 TRBV4-1 - - TGCGCCAGCAGCCAGAAGCCCTCTAGCAATCAGCCCCAGCATTTT CASSQKPSSNQPQHF
TRBJ2-1 TRBV14 TRBD2 - TGTGCCAGCAGCCAAGGTTTGTTACTAGCGTATCACAATGAGCAGTTCTTC CASSQGLLLAYHNEQFF
TRBJ2-1 TRBV6-4 TRBD1 - TGTGCCAGCAGTGACTCGGAAGGCCGCAGGGGGAATGAGCAGTTCTTC CASSDSEGRRGNEQFF
TRBJ2-5 TRBV11-2 TRBD1 - TGTGCCAGCAGCTCAGGGGGAATCCTACAAGAGACCCAGTACTTC CASSSGGILQETQYF
TRBJ2-7 TRBV29-1 - - TGCAGCGTTACCGGGCGCGAGCAGTACTTC CSVTGREQYF
TRBJ1-1 TRBV5-1 TRBD1 - TGCGCCAGCAGCAGAGGACAGGGGAGCACTGAAGCTTTCTTT CASSRGQGSTEAFF
TRBJ2-5 TRBV18 - - TGTGCCAGCTCACCACCAGGTCCAAGGGTGTCGGAGACCCAGTACTTC CASSPPGPRVSETQYF
TRBJ1-5 TRBV6-5 - - TGTGCCAGCAGCCTCAGCGCGAATCAGCCCCAGCATTTT CASSLSANQPQHF
TRBJ2-6 TRBV9 - - TGTGCCAGCAGCGTAGGAGGGAGGGGGGCCAACGTCCTGACTTTC CASSVGGRGANVLTF
TRBJ2-7 TRBV19 - - TGTGCCAGTAGTGCCGAGACAGGTTTCACCTACGAGCAGTACTTC CASSAETGFTYEQYF
TRBJ1-1 TRBV7-9 TRBD1 few TGTGCCAGCAGCCCAGACAGGGCTCCGAACACTGAAGCTTTCTTT CASSPDRAPNTEAFF
TRBJ2-2 TRBV9 TRBD2 once TGTGCCAGCAGCCCGGGGGGGAACACCGGGGAGCTGTTTTTT CASSPGGNTGELFF
TRBJ1-5 TRBV28 TRBD1 - TGTGCCAGCAGCCCACAGGGGACCCATAGTCCCCAGCATTTT CASSPQGTHSPQHF
TRBJ1-3 TRBV19 TRBD1 - TGTGCCACCTCCTCCGGGACAGGGGGCAACACCATATATTTT CATSSGTGGNTIYF
TRBJ2-7 TRBV11-2 - - TGTGCCAGCAGCTTAGTTGGCGTGGAGGGGCTCGAGCAGTACTTC CASSLVGVEGLEQYF
TRBJ2-2 TRBV19 TRBD1 - TGTGCCATAGGAGGGGGGCAGGGGGCGCCGGTCACCGGGGAGCTGTTTTTT CAIGGGQGAPVTGELFF
TRBJ2-1 TRBV27 TRBD2 once TGTGCCAGCAGTCCTCTACTACAGACTAGCGGGGTAGGCAATGAGCAGTTCTTC CASSPLLQTSGVGNEQFF
TRBJ2-3 TRBV11-2 - - TGTGCCAGCACCCCGGGGGGGACAGCTTCTGAGGGGACAGATACGCAGTATTTT CASTPGGTASEGTDTQYF
TRBJ2-1 TRBV6-5 - - TGTGCCAGCAGTCTTGGACGCCGTAATGAGCAGTTCTTC CASSLGRRNEQFF
TRBJ2-7 TRBV29-1 - - TGCAGCGTCCACACGGGGTTGGCCTACGAGCAGTACTTC CSVHTGLAYEQYF